This TCR beta chain comes out of a study of T-cell memory formation after mild COVID-19. Study-wide results and caveats: Pre-infection memory carried some responding clones, suggesting that cross-reactive memory joined. A second wave expanding day 15 to 37 was CD4+-biased; contracting clones were balanced.

Points on this clonotype: The antigen is not known.

TCRalpha and TCRbeta libraries used 5'RACE with constant-segment primers and UMIs. Via MiXCR, TCRdb re-called the 5' RACE reads, giving one row per CDR3 protein. Among about 350,000 distinct CDR3 sequences listed, about an eighth were seen once. Trimming cost V 0 bases and J 4 bases, with 7 bases left between them. The CDR3 runs 15 residues. CDR1 is LGHNA, CDR2 YSLEER, per germline. The chain carries TRBV4-3 and TRBJ2-6; D unresolved. This clonotype was sampled from a man younger than 35 who had mild COVID-19 (a few samples of this study predate the infection). Cell type and time point are not known. Specimen: PBMCs or a T cell subset sorted from them (not recorded which). The CDR3, as DNA: TGCGCCAGCAGCCAAGAACTCTCAGGGGCCAACGTCCTGACTTTC. Protein: CASSQELSGANVLTF.